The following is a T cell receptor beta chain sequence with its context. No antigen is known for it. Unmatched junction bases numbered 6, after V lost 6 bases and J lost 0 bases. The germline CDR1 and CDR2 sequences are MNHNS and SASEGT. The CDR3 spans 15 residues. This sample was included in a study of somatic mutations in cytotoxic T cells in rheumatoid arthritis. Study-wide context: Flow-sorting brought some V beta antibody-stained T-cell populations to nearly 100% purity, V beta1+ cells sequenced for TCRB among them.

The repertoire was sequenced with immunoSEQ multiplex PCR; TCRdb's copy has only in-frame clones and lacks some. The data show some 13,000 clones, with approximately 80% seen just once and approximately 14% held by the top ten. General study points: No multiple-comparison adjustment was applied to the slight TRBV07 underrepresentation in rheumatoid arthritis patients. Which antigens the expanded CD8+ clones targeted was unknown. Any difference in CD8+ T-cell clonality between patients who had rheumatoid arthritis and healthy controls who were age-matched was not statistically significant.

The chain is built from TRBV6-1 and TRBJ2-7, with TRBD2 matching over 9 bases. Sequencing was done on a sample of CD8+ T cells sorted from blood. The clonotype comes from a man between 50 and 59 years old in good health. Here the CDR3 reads CASRRLAGSSYEQYV. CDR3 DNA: TGTGCCAGCAGGCGCCTAGCGGGGAGCTCCTACGAGCAGTACGTC.